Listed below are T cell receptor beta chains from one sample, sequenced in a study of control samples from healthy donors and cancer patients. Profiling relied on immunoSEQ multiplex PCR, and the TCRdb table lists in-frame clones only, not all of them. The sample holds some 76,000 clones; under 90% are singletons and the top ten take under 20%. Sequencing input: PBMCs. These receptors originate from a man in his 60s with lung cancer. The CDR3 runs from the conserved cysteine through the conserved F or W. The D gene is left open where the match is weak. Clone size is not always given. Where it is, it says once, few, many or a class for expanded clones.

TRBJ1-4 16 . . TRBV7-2 CASSLAQGLRNEKLFF TGTGCCAGCAGCTTAGCGCAGGGTCTACGGAATGAAAAACTGTTTTTT
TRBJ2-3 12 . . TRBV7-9 CASSLEADTQYF TGTGCCAGCAGCTTAGAGGCAGATACGCAGTATTTT
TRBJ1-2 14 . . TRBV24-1 CATSDQTGSYGYTF TGTGCCACCAGTGACCAAACCGGTAGCTATGGCTACACCTTC
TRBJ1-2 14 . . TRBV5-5 CASASQGQFYGYTF TGTGCCAGCGCTTCACAGGGCCAGTTCTATGGCTACACCTTC
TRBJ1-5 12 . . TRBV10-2 CASSEGQRLQHF TGCGCCAGCAGTGAGGGTCAGCGGCTCCAGCATTTT
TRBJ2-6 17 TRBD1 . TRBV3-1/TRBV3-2 CASSGGQGLSGANVLTF TGTGCCAGCAGCGGGGGACAGGGACTGTCTGGGGCCAACGTCCTGACTTTC
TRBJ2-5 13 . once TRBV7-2 CASSLGGPETQYF TGTGCCAGCAGCTTGGGGGGGCCGGAGACCCAGTACTTC
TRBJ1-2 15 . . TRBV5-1 CASSRDIESAYGYTF TGCGCCAGCAGCCGCGATATCGAATCCGCCTATGGCTACACCTTC
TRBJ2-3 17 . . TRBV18 CASSPPRSSPSTDTQYF TGTGCCAGCTCACCACCGAGATCTTCACCTAGCACAGATACGCAGTATTTT
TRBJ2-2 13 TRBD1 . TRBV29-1 CSYGTGVTGELFF TGCAGCTATGGGACAGGGGTCACCGGGGAGCTGTTTTTT
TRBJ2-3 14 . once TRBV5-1 CASSSGVSTDTQYF TGCGCCAGCAGCTCAGGGGTTTCGACAGATACGCAGTATTTT
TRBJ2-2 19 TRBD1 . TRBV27 CASSLDGQGAVLRTGELFF TGTGCCAGCAGTTTAGACGGACAGGGGGCTGTTCTGAGGACCGGGGAGCTGTTTTTT
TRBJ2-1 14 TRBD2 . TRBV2 CARSAPGLVGEQFF TGTGCCAGATCCGCGCCGGGACTAGTCGGTGAGCAGTTCTTC
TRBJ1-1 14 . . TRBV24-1 CATSDNGEGTEAFF TGTGCCACCAGTGATAACGGGGAGGGCACTGAAGCTTTCTTT
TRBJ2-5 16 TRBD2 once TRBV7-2 CASNLSPTSGQETQYF TGTGCCAGCAACCTGTCACCCACTAGCGGCCAAGAGACCCAGTACTTC
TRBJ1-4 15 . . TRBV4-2 CASSPPREANEKLFF TGTGCCAGCAGCCCCCCCAGGGAGGCTAATGAAAAACTGTTTTTT
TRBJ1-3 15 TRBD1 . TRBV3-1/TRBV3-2 CASSQSLNRGRAIYF TGTGCCAGCAGCCAATCGCTAAACAGGGGACGGGCCATATATTTT
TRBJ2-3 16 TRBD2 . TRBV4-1 CASSPPGLVFSDMQYF TGCGCCAGCAGCCCACCGGGACTAGTCTTTTCAGATATGCAGTATTTT
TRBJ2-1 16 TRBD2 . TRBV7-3 CASSSRLAGEYNEQFF TGTGCCAGCAGCTCGCGACTAGCGGGGGAGTACAATGAGCAGTTCTTC
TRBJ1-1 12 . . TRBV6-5 CASSLSGGEAFF TGTGCCAGCAGTCTCTCCGGAGGGGAGGCTTTCTTT
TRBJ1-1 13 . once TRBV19 CASRRLMNTEAFF TGTGCCAGTAGGCGATTAATGAACACTGAAGCTTTCTTT
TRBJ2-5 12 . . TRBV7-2 CASSFFQETQYF TGTGCCAGCAGCTTCTTTCAAGAGACCCAGTACTTC
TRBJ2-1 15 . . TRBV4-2 CASSQEPTPYNEQFF TGTGCCAGCAGCCAAGAGCCGACACCTTACAATGAGCAGTTCTTC
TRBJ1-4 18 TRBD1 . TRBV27 CASSRRDREFLVKEKLFF TGTGCCAGCAGTCGTAGGGACAGGGAGTTTCTCGTGAAGGAAAAACTGTTTTTT
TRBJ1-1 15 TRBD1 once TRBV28 CASSIQGPPNTEAFF TGTGCCAGCAGTATACAGGGGCCCCCGAACACTGAAGCTTTCTTT
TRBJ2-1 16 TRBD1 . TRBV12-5 CASGQTGTGLYNEQFF TGTGCTAGTGGTCAGACCGGGACAGGACTATACAATGAGCAGTTCTTC
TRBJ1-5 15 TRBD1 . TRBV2 CASSETGTGVQPQHF TGTGCCAGCAGTGAAACCGGGACAGGGGTTCAGCCCCAGCATTTT
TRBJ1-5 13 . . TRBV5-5 CASSLDSNQPQHF TGTGCCAGCAGCTTGGATAGCAATCAGCCCCAGCATTTT
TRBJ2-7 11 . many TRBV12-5 CASGFAYEQYF TGTGCTAGTGGTTTCGCCTACGAGCAGTACTTC
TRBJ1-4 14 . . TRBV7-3 CASSSGTDNEKLFF TGTGCCAGCAGCTCAGGGACCGATAATGAAAAACTGTTTTTT
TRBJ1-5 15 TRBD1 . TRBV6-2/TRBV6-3 CASSSQTGEWQPQHF TGTGCCAGCAGTTCCCAGACAGGGGAATGGCAGCCCCAGCATTTT
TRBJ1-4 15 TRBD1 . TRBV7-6 CASSKNRDRGGKLFF TGTGCCAGCAGCAAAAACCGGGACAGGGGGGGAAAACTGTTTTTT
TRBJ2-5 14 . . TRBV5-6 CASSPSRSSGTQYF TGTGCCAGCAGCCCTTCCAGGTCCTCAGGGACCCAGTACTTC
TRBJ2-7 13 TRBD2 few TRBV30 CAWSLGTSYEQYF TGTGCCTGGAGTCTAGGGACTAGCTATGAGCAGTACTTC
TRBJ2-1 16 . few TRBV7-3 CASSLTGGSSYNEQFF TGTGCCAGCAGCTTAACGGGGGGAAGCTCCTACAATGAGCAGTTCTTC
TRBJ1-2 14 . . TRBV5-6 CASSLYNPGSGYTF TGTGCCAGCAGCTTGTATAACCCGGGCTCTGGCTACACCTTC
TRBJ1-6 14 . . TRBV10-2 CASRAGALNSPLHF TGCGCCAGCAGAGCAGGGGCGTTAAATTCACCCCTCCACTTT
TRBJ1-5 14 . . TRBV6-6 CASSQGDSNQPQHF TGTGCCAGCAGTCAGGGAGATAGCAATCAGCCCCAGCATTTT
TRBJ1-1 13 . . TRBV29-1 CSVGIGGNTEAFF TGCAGCGTGGGAATAGGAGGGAACACTGAAGCTTTCTTT
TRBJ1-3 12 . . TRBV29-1 CSVMGAGGTIYF TGCAGCGTCATGGGAGCTGGGGGCACCATATATTTT
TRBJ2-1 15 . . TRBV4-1 CASSQAAGNGYEQFF TGCGCCAGCAGCCAAGCGGCAGGGAACGGTTATGAGCAGTTCTTC
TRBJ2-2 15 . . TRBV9 CASSPRAASTGELFF TGTGCCAGCAGCCCCCGGGCAGCGAGCACCGGGGAGCTGTTTTTT
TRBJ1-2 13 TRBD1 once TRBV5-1 CASSGQGSFGYTF TGCGCCAGCAGCGGACAGGGAAGCTTCGGCTACACCTTC
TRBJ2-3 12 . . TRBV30 CAWSRSPDTQYF TGTGCCTGGAGCCGCAGCCCAGATACGCAGTATTTT
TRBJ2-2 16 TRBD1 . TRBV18 CASSPQGQEATGELFF TGTGCCAGCTCACCGCAGGGACAGGAGGCCACCGGGGAGCTGTTTTTT
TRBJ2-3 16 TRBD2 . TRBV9 CASSVGSGGGQDTQYF TGTGCCAGCAGCGTAGGGAGCGGGGGGGGTCAAGATACGCAGTATTTT
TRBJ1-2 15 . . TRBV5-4 CASSGRGGIRYGYTF TGTGCCAGCAGCGGAAGAGGGGGAATTCGCTATGGCTACACCTTC
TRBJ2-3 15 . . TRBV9 CASSVAGGSTDTQYF TGTGCCAGCAGCGTAGCTGGGGGTAGCACAGATACGCAGTATTTT
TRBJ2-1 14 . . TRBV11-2 CASSTNQVYNEQFF TGTGCCAGCAGCACAAATCAGGTTTACAATGAGCAGTTCTTC
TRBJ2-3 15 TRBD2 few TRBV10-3 CAISEDGGITDTQYF TGTGCCATCAGTGAGGACGGGGGGATCACAGATACGCAGTATTTT
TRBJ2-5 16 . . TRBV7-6 CASSLVTGRGQETQYF TGTGCCAGCAGCTTAGTAACAGGCCGGGGGCAAGAGACCCAGTACTTC